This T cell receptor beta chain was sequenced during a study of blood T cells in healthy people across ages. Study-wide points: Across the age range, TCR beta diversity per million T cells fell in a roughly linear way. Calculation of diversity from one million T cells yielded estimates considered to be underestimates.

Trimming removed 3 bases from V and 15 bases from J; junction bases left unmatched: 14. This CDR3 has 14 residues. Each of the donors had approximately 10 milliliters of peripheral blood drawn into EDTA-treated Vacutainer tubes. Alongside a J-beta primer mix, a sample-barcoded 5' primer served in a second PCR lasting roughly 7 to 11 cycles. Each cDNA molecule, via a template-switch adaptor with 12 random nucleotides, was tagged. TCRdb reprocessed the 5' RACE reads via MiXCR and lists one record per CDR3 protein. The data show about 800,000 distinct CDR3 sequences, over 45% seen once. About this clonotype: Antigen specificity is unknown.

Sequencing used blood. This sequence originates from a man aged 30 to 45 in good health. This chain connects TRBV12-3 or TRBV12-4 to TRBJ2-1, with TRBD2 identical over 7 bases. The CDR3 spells CASSFRSSGDVPFF. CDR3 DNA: TGTGCCAGCAGTTTTAGATCTAGCGGCGACGTCCCGTTCTTC.